This T cell receptor beta chain was identified in a study of cytomegalovirus exposure and HLA in healthy donors. Overall study findings and caveats: Immune exposure information available was restricted to CMV serostatus. What a later analysis reportedly showed was that an Asian-associated ancestry cluster had fewer N-insertions than the approximately 720-donor mean. Later analysis associated a missense DCLRE1C variant with TCR beta V- and J-gene trimming.

The CDR3 covers 14 residues. CDR1 and CDR2 from the germline V gene are MNHNS and SASEGT. V lost 5 bases, J lost 6 bases, and 5 bases stayed unmatched. Of note for this clone: Its specificity is not known.

Both 60 Vbeta primers and 13 Jbeta primers went into the PCR. Per the original data handling: An analysis performed later counted about 80 million unique TCR beta chains (around 9.9 million of them shared). Produced via immunoSEQ multiplex PCR; TCRdb's table is partial and in-frame only. The DNA was the basis for D and trimming; V, J and clone size are from that table. The sample has about 100,000 clones, 60% to 80% seen once; the top ten hold 2% to 3%. V gene TRBV6-1 combines with J gene TRBJ1-4; TRBD1 aligns across 8 bases. Sample: PBMCs. The receptor was isolated from a man aged 50-59 years in good health and CMV-seropositive. CDR3 bases: TGTGCCAGCAGTTTGGACAGGGAGGATGAAAAACTGTTTTTT. Translated: CASSLDREDEKLFF.